This note documents a single T cell receptor beta chain sequence. In the authors' workflow: Reference gene primer amplification in the assay estimated nucleated cell counts. Using immunoSEQ multiplex PCR, the repertoire was profiled, and TCRdb retains in-frame clones only, with some absent. V, J and clone size were drawn from that table, and D and trimming were deduced from the DNA. The sample yields around 300,000 clones, nearly 90% seen once. The CDR3 sequence is 14 residues long. Looked up from germline, CDR1 is LGHNA and CDR2 is YSLEER. The V gene end was trimmed by 0 bases and the J gene end by 4 bases; junction bases not matched to a gene: 1. This entry comes from a study of blood T cell repertoires in COVID-19. The overall study: The origin of the acute and convalescent COVID-19 samples was the United States, Italy and Spain.

Sequencing used peripheral blood. The chain uses TRBV4-3 and TRBJ2-3, with TRBD2 matching over 7 bases. This clonotype originated in a man between 18 and 29 years old with active or convalescent COVID-19. CDR3 loop: CASSQERGADTQYF. CDR3 DNA sequence: TGCGCCAGCAGCCAAGAACGGGGGGCAGATACGCAGTATTTT.